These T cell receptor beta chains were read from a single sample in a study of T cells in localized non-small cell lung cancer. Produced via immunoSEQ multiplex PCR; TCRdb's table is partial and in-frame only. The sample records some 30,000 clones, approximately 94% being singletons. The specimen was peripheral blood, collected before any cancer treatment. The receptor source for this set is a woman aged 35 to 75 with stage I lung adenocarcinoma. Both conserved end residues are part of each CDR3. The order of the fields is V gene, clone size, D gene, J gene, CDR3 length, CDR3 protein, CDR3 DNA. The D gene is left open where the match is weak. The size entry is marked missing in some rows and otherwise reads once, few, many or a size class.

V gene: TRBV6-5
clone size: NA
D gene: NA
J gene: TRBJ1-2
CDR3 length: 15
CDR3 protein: CASSYSRGRGLSYTF
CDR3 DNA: TGTGCCAGCAGTTACTCACGGGGCCGGGGCTTATCCTACACCTTC

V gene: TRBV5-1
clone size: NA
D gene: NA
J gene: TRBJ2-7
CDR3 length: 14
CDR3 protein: CASSSLGGPYEQYF
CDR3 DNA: TGCGCCAGCAGCTCCCTCGGGGGGCCCTACGAGCAGTACTTC

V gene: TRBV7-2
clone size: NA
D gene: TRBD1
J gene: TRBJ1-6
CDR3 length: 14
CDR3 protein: CASSRQGENSPLHF
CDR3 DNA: TGTGCCAGCAGCCGACAGGGGGAAAATTCACCCCTCCACTTT

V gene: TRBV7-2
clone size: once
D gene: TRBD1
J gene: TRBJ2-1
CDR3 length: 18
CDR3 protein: CASTTLFWTGTGGSEQFF
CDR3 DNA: TGTGCCAGCACCACCCTGTTCTGGACCGGGACAGGGGGCAGTGAGCAGTTCTTC

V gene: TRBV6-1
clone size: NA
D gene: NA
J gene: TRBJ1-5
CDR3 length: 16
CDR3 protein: CASSEGASGGHQPQHF
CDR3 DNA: TGTGCCAGCAGTGAAGGGGCGTCGGGGGGTCATCAGCCCCAGCATTTT

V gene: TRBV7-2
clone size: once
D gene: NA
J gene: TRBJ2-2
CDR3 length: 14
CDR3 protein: CASSLGANTGELFF
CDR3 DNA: TGTGCCAGCAGCTTAGGGGCGAACACCGGGGAGCTGTTTTTT

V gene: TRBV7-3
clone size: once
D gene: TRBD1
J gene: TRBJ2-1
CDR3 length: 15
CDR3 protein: CASSRSGTAYNEQFF
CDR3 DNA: TGTGCCAGCAGCCGGTCGGGGACAGCTTACAATGAGCAGTTCTTC

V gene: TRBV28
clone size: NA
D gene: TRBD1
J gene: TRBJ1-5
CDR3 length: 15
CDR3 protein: CASSPGGGRDQPQHF
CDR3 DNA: TGTGCCAGCAGTCCCGGAGGGGGCCGAGATCAGCCCCAGCATTTT

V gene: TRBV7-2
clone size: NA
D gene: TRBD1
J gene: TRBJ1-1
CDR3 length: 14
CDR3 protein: CASSPRGQNGRAFF
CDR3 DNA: TGTGCCAGCAGCCCGAGGGGGCAAAACGGTCGGGCTTTCTTT

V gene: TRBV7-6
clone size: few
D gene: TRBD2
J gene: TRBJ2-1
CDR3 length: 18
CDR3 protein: CASSSTAPGTSVYNEQFF
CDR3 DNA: TGTGCCAGCAGCTCGACCGCCCCAGGGACTAGTGTATACAATGAGCAGTTCTTC

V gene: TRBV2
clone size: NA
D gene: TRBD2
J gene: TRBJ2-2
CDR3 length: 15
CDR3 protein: CASSLSGGGTGELFF
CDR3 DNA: TGTGCCAGCAGTCTCAGCGGGGGGGGCACCGGGGAGCTGTTTTTT

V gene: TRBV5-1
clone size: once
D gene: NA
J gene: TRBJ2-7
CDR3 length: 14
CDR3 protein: CASSGGDSAYEQYF
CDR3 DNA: TGCGCCAGCAGCGGGGGAGACAGTGCCTACGAGCAGTACTTC

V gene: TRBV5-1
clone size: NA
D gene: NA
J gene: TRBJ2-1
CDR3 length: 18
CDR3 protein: CASSLVPLSGGNRNEQFF
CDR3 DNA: TGCGCCAGCAGCTTGGTCCCCCTCTCGGGCGGGAATCGCAATGAGCAGTTCTTC

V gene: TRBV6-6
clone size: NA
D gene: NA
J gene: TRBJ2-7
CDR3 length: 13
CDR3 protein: CASSKTGSYEQYF
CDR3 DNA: TGTGCCAGCAGTAAAACAGGGTCCTACGAGCAGTACTTC

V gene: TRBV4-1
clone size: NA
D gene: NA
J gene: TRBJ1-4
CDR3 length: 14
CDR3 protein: CASSWGPTNEKLFF
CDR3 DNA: TGCGCCAGCAGTTGGGGACCGACTAATGAAAAACTGTTTTTT

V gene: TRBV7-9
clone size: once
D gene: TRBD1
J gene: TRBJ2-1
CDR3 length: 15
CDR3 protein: CASSLAGTGDNEQFF
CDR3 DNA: TGTGCCAGCAGCTTAGCCGGGACAGGGGATAATGAGCAGTTCTTC

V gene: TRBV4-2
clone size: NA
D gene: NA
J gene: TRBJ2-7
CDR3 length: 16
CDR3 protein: CASSQPSGFPVPEQYF
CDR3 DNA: TGTGCCAGCAGCCAACCAAGCGGGTTCCCCGTCCCCGAGCAGTACTTC

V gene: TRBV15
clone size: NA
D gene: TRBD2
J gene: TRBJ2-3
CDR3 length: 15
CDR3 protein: CATSRGGLDTDTQYF
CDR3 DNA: TGTGCCACCAGCAGAGGCGGACTAGACACAGATACGCAGTATTTT

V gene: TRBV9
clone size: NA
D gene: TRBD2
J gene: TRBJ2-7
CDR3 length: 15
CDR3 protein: CASSRTSGRGYEQYF
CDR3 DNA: TGTGCCAGCAGCCGAACTAGCGGGAGGGGTTACGAGCAGTACTTC

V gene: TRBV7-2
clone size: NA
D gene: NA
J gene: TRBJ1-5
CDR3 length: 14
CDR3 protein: CASSPVYSEQPQHF
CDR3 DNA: TGTGCCAGCAGCCCCGTCTATAGCGAGCAGCCCCAGCATTTT

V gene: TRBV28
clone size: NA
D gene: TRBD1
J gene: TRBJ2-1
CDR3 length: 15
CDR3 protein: CASTSPGQGLGEQFF
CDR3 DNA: TGTGCCAGCACCTCCCCCGGACAGGGATTGGGTGAGCAGTTCTTC

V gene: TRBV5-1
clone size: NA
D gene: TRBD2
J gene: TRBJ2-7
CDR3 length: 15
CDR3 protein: CASSLDAGGYYEQYF
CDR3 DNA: TGCGCCAGCAGCTTGGATGCGGGAGGCTATTACGAGCAGTACTTC

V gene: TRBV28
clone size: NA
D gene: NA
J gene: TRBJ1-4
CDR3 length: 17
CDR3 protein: CASSSPGRRGINEKLFF
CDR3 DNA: TGTGCCAGCAGTTCCCCGGGACGGAGGGGAATTAATGAAAAACTGTTTTTT

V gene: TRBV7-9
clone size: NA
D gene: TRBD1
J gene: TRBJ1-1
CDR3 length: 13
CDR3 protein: CASSWADRGEAFF
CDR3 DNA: TGTGCCAGCAGCTGGGCTGACAGGGGTGAAGCTTTCTTT

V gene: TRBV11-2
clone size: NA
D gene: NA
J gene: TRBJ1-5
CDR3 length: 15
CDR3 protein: CASSLGRQGNQPQHF
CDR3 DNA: TGTGCCAGCAGCTTAGGTAGACAGGGCAATCAGCCCCAGCATTTT

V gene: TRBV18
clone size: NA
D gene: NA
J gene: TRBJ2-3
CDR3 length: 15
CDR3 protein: CASSPSRGRGDTQYF
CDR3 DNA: TGTGCCAGCTCACCCTCCAGGGGCCGGGGAGATACGCAGTATTTT

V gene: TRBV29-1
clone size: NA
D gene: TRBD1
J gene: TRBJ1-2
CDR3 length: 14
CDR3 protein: CSVGKTGGLYGYTF
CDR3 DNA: TGCAGCGTTGGTAAGACAGGGGGGCTCTATGGCTACACCTTC

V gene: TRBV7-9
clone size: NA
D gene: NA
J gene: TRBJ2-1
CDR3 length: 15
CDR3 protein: CASSVGTAFRNEQFF
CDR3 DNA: TGTGCCAGCAGCGTCGGGACTGCCTTTCGGAATGAGCAGTTCTTC

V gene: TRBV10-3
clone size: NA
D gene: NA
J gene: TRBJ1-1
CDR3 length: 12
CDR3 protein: CAISPIYTEAFF
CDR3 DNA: TGTGCCATCAGTCCGATTTACACTGAAGCTTTCTTT

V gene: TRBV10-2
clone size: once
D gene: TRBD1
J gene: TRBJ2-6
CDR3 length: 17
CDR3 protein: CASSDTGGAGGANVLTF
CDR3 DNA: TGCGCCAGCAGTGACACAGGGGGCGCGGGTGGGGCCAACGTCCTGACTTTC

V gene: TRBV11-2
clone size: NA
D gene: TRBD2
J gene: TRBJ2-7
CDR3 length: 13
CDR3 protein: CASSLGIAGERYF
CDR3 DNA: TGTGCCAGCAGCTTAGGAATAGCGGGAGAACGGTACTTC

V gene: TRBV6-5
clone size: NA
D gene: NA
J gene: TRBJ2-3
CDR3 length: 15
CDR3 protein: CASSYSNRAPDTQYF
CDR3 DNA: TGTGCCAGCAGTTACTCGAACAGGGCTCCAGATACGCAGTATTTT

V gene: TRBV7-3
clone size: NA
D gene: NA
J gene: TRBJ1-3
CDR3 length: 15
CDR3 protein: CASSLAGSAGNTIYF
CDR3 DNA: TGTGCCAGCAGCTTAGCAGGGAGTGCTGGAAACACCATATATTTT

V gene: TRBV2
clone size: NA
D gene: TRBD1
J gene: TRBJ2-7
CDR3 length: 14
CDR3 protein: CASRTRGSSYEQYF
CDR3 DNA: TGTGCCAGCAGGACCAGGGGGAGCTCCTACGAGCAGTACTTC

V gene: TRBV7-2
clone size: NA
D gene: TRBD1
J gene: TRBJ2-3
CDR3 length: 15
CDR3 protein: CASSFMTGGPDTQYF
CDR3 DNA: TGTGCCAGCAGCTTTATGACAGGGGGTCCAGATACGCAGTATTTT

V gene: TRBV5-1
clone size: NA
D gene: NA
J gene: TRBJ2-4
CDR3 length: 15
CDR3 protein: CASSLASGAKNIQYF
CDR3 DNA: TGCGCCAGCAGCTTGGCATCGGGGGCCAAAAACATTCAGTACTTC

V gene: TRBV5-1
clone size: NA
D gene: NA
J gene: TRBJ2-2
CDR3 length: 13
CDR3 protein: CASSPQNTGELFF
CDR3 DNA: TGCGCCAGCAGCCCGCAGAACACCGGGGAGCTGTTTTTT

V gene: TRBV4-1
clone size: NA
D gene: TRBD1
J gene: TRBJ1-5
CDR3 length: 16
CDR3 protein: CASSRASDRGNQPQHF
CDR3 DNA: TGCGCCAGCAGCCGAGCCTCGGACAGGGGTAATCAGCCCCAGCATTTT

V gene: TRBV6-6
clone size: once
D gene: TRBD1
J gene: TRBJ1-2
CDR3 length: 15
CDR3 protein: CASGLDREWNYGYTF
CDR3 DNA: TGTGCCAGCGGGTTAGACAGGGAGTGGAACTATGGCTACACCTTC

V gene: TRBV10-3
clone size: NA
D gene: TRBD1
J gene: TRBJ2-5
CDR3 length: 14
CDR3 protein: CATTGAGSQETQYF
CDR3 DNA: TGTGCCACGACAGGGGCGGGCTCCCAAGAGACCCAGTACTTC

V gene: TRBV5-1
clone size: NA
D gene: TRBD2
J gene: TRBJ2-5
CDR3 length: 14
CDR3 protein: CASSLRLAEETQYF
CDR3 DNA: TGCGCCAGCAGCTTAAGACTAGCGGAAGAGACCCAGTACTTC

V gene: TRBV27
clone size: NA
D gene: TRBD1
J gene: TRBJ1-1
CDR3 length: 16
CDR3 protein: CASSLKAPGTGGEAFF
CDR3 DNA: TGTGCCAGCAGTTTAAAGGCCCCAGGGACAGGGGGTGAAGCTTTCTTT

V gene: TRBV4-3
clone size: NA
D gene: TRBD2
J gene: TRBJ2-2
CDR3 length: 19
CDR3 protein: CASSQAGSFSGRNTGELFF
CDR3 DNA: TGCGCCAGCAGCCAAGCGGGCTCCTTTAGCGGGAGAAACACCGGGGAGCTGTTTTTT

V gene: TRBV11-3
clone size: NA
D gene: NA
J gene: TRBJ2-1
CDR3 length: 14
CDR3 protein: CASSPPNSYNEQFF
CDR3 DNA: TGTGCCAGCAGCCCACCTAACTCCTACAATGAGCAGTTCTTC

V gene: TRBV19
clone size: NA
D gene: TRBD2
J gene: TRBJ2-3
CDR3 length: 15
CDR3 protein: CASSSSGRAVNTQYF
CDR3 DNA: TGTGCCAGTAGTAGTAGCGGGAGGGCCGTAAATACGCAGTATTTT

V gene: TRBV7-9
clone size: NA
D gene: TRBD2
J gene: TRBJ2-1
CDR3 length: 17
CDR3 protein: CASSIAPGLATLDEQFF
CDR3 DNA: TGTGCCAGCAGCATCGCACCGGGACTAGCAACGTTGGATGAGCAGTTCTTC

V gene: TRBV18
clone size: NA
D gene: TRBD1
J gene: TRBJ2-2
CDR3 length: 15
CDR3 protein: CASSSDRGDTGELFF
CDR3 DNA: TGTGCCAGCTCATCCGACAGGGGGGACACCGGGGAGCTGTTTTTT

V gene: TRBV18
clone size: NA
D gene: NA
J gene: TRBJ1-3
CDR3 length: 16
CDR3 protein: CASSPTGGVSGNTIYF
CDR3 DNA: TGTGCCAGCTCCCCGACCGGGGGGGTCTCTGGAAACACCATATATTTT

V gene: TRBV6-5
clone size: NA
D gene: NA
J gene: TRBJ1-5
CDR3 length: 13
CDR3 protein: CASSYRGEWPQHF
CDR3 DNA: TGTGCCAGCAGTTACCGGGGGGAGTGGCCCCAGCATTTT

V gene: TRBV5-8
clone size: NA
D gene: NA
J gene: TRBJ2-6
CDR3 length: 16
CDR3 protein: CASSRTGTTGANVLTF
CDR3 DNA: TGTGCCAGCAGTCGGACAGGGACTACTGGGGCCAACGTCCTGACTTTC

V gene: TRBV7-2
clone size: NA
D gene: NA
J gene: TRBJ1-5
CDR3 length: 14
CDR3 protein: CASSLREKGQPQHF
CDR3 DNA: TGTGCCAGCAGCTTACGGGAGAAAGGGCAGCCCCAGCATTTT

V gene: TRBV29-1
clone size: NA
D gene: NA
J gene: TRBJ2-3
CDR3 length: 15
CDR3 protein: CSVTPPGDMTDTQYF
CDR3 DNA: TGCAGCGTTACTCCCCCGGGGGATATGACAGATACGCAGTATTTT

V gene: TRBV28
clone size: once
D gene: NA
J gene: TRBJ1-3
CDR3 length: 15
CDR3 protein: CASSYGGTQGNTIYF
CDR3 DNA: TGTGCCAGCAGTTACGGAGGGACGCAAGGAAACACCATATATTTT

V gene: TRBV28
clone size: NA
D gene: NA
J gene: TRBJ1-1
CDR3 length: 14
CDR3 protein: CASSHTTVNTEAFF
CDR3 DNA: TGTGCCAGCAGTCATACCACCGTGAACACTGAAGCTTTCTTT

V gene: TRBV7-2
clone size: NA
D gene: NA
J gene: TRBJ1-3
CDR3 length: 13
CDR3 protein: CASSSPPRNTIYF
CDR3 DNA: TGTGCCAGCTCCTCTCCCCCCCGAAACACCATATATTTT

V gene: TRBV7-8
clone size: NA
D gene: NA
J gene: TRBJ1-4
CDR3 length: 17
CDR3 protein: CASSSLQERATNEKLFF
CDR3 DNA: TGTGCCAGCAGCTCGCTTCAGGAAAGGGCAACTAATGAAAAACTGTTTTTT